The TCR beta chain described here comes from a study of regulatory T cells in long-lasting Graves disease. Study observations and caveats: TCR diversity was lower in persistent Graves' patients than in newly diagnosed ones.

The length of the CDR3 is 14 residues. Trimming pared 4 bases from V and 2 bases from J, leaving 11 bases between. Germline V CDR1 and CDR2: SNHLY, FYNNEI. This clonotype appeared many times. Antigen unknown. Time point specified: newly diagnosed GD, antithyroid drugs for less than 3 months. PBMCs provided the RNA from which the TCR library was made. Library construction for TCR beta used iRepertoire HTBI primers and Arm-PCR of CDR3 regions. TCRdb passed the multiplex PCR reads through MiXCR, listing each CDR3 protein once. The data hold hundreds of thousands of distinct CDR3 sequences, with about a sixth observed a single time. The sample was also reused in another study, on T cells in Graves' hyperthyroidism and ophthalmopathy. From that paper: Initially, a first-round RT-PCR of the TCR CDR3 employed the HTBI primer set. Clonotypes that were expanded in thyroid above 0.001 mostly appeared in blood too.

Sequencing used peripheral blood mononuclear cells (PBMCs), obtained at new diagnosis, from a patient treated with antithyroid drugs. The chain is built from TRBV2 and TRBJ2-5, with D tentatively TRBD2 (6 bases). The sequence was collected from a woman between 25 and 40 years old with Graves disease. CDR3 region: CASSVGGRQETQYF. In DNA, the CDR3 is TGTGCCAGCAGTGTCGGGGGTCGTCAAGAGACCCAGTACTTC.